This T cell receptor (beta chain) was observed in a study of low-dose radiotherapy and immunotherapy resistance in tumors (dated by TCRdb to between 2020 and 2023). For the wider study: Cohort 1 received 0.5 Gy per fraction every 2 weeks, with a prescribed total PTV dose of 6.5 Gy. In Cohort 2, 1 Gy per fraction was delivered every two weeks, for a total of 13 Gy over 26 weeks. Nivolumab and ipilimumab were both given intravenously, with nivolumab at a 240 mg flat dose every two weeks and ipilimumab at 1 mg/kg every six weeks. Cyclophosphamide 200 mg/m2 was administered intravenously every two weeks, one day before each radiation and immunotherapy administration. Aspirin 300 mg was taken orally once daily by patients for four cycles, starting on cycle 1 day 1. Trial participants were not randomized into treatment groups. Eight patients were included in the translational analysis, namely three from the first dose cohort plus the first five from the second dose cohort.

The sample's time point label, decoded: before trial treatment. The donors took part in RACIN, a single-arm, phase I, dose-escalation trial that combined nivolumab, ipilimumab, aspirin, low-dose cyclophosphamide and low-dose radiotherapy. Eligible patients had advanced, TIL-negative solid tumors. Sequenced using an Illumina HiSeq 2500. First-strand cDNA was synthesized using Superscript III and a set of TRAV- and TRBV-specific primers, so that both TCRalpha and TCRbeta chains were covered. TCRs were amplified with Phusion for around 20 PCR cycles using a constant-region primer together with the adapter attached to the V primers. The isolated mRNA was amplified using the MessageAmp II aRNA Amplification Kit, with in vitro transcription performed for approximately 16 hours at 37 degrees C. mRNA for TCR sequencing was isolated with the Dynabeads mRNA DIRECT Purification Kit. Indexed Illumina adapters were added in a second roughly 25-cycle Phusion PCR, and the resulting products were purified with AMPure XP beads. As for the original processing: Using custom Perl scripts, TCR sequences encoding the same protein were pooled, out-of-frame sequences were removed, and the abundance of each clonotype was computed. TCR sequences supported by only a single read were excluded from analysis. The metrics used to describe the repertoires included Shannon entropy, Gini index, clonality, richness, and the frequency of TCRs shared between repertoires. TCRdb reprocessing: public reads trimmed at Q25 with fastp, clones called with MiXCR, in-frame beta chains kept. Under each unique CDR3 protein, matching rows form one entry showing the most common genes and DNA. The V and J calls and clone size are TCRdb's, not the authors'. The sample data list more than 45,000 distinct CDR3 sequences, and around 25% of these were observed just once. The top ten clonotypes cover around 5% of the sample.

Including the terminal cysteine and phenylalanine, the CDR3 comprises 14 residues. CDR3 DNA is the only sequence kept; it has 42 bases, read in frame from the first base. The junction carries 20 bases between V and J, which are trimmed by 7 bases and 7 bases respectively. CDR1 and CDR2, looked up from the germline V gene, are SNHLY and FYNNEI. In regard to this clonotype: Its target antigen remains unknown. This probably arose from a read error, given a far larger clone one base away.

The V gene is TRBV2 and the J gene is TRBJ2-7, and perhaps TRBD2 as D gene, on 5 matching bases. The sample was PBMCs, taken before treatment. This clonotype originated in a male donor with prostate cancer. In nucleotides, the sequence is TGTGCCAGCATATTCCGGGGTTCAGTCGATGAGCAGTACTTC. The encoded protein is CASIFRGSVDEQYF.